This T cell receptor (beta chain) is from a study of blood T cell repertoires in COVID-19 (dated by TCRdb to 2019 to 2021). A note on the overall study: Samples covering the acute and convalescent phases of COVID-19 were provided by collaborators in the United States, Italy and Spain. The samples were drawn from the first 160 participants of the ongoing ImmuneRACE study and from 950 to 1,500 subjects provided by 6 global collaborators. Where available, HLA class I and class II types were obtained from metadata supplied by the sample provider rather than from assay-based typing. The dataset comprised deeply sampled blood TCRbeta repertoires from subjects exposed to, actively infected with, or recovered from COVID-19. The material from the prospective study consisted of cDNA or gDNA derived from T cells, B-cell-depleted T cells, or PBMCs. Sample metadata almost always included a de-identified subject ID, COVID-19 status, age in years and sex. A freely available public database, intended as a resource for researchers studying the immune response to SARS-CoV-2, is where the repertoires were released.

Whole blood was collected in K2EDTA tubes by collaborating institutions according to the institutions' own protocols. Collaborator samples were shipped for TCRbeta analysis as frozen whole blood, isolated PBMCs, or DNA extracted from either sample type. The full study reports these points: How much clinical and demographic metadata was included differed by source and by participant, and the metadata was provided uncurated.

The CDR3 goes from the cysteine to the phenylalanine over 11 residues. CDR3 DNA only is kept here, 33 bases in frame from base 1. CDR1 and CDR2, per the germline V gene (reference sequence), are LGHDT and YNNKEL. Trimming costs V 6 bases and J 9 bases, and their ends lie 9 bases apart. Of note for this clone: Its antigen is currently not known. Base qualities were left out, and no much larger clone turns up one base away.

The immunoSEQ Assay, a bias-controlled multiplex PCR, was used to amplify TCRbeta CDR3 regions from genomic DNA. The original methods were these. Nucleated cell counts per sample were estimated from amplification of reference gene primers within the assay. Sequence reads were collapsed and filtered to measure the absolute abundance of every unique TCRbeta CDR3 rearrangement. Productive Simpson clonality was computed per sample as the square root of Simpson's diversity index over productive rearrangements. TCRdb holds this immuneACCESS table with in-frame rearrangements only. Some clones are missing; in checked studies, unresolved V genes explain under half, and the rest has no known cause. V, J and clone size derive from that table, while D and trimming were established from the DNA sequence. The sample table shows 20,000 to 30,000 clones, and roughly 90% are seen once. Around 3% of the sample comes from the top ten.

The specimen sequenced was peripheral blood. The receptor chain draws on TRBV3-1 (or the pseudogene TRBV3-2) and TRBJ2-1; tentative D gene TRBD1, with 6 bases matching. This clonotype was obtained from a human donor in a cohort sampled during active COVID-19. Read as DNA, the sequence is TGTGCCAGCAGAACAGGGAGTGAGCAGTTCTTC. The resulting protein is CASRTGSEQFF.